Reported below is one T cell receptor (beta chain). No antigen is known for it. Time point in this sample: newly diagnosed, previously untreated cHL patient sample. The protocol was immunoSEQ multiplex PCR, while the TCRdb copy is restricted to in-frame clones and leaves out a portion. The sample records some 21,000 clones, approximately 94% being singletons. The sample is drawn from a study of PD-1 blockade in classical Hodgkin lymphoma. Study observations and caveats: Relapsed/refractory patients reportedly had lower baseline diversity than newly diagnosed patients. Why the repertoires differ is still unclear, perhaps disease activity or prior therapy.

This CDR3 spans 13 amino acids. In germline, CDR1 is LGHNT, CDR2 FRNRAP. Trimming shortened V by 0 bases and J by 13 bases, and 13 bases separated the two germline ends. The chain carries TRBV12-5 and TRBJ2-1; tentative D call: TRBD2 (6 bases). The sequencing sample was made of peripheral blood mononuclear cells (PBMCs). This receptor was identified in a human donor with classical Hodgkin lymphoma. The CDR3 loop is CASGLVLWDLQFF. CDR3 DNA: TGTGCTAGTGGTTTGGTACTGTGGGACTTACAGTTCTTC.